The T cell receptor (beta chain) described here comes from a study of cytomegalovirus exposure and HLA in healthy donors. PCR amplification relied on 60 Vbeta primers (plus 13 Jbeta primers). Libraries were prepared by immunoSEQ multiplex PCR; TCRdb keeps only in-frame clonotypes and omits some of them. The table shows approximately 89,000 clones, with 81% occurring only once. CDR1 is SGHTA and CDR2 is FQGNSA in the germline V gene. The CDR3 consists of 14 residues. V was shortened by 4 bases and J by 10 bases, with 14 bases between the two germline ends. The sample holds one count of this clone. This TCR derives from a human donor in good health. The chain carries TRBV7-2 and TRBJ1-6; possible D gene TRBD1, 6 bases. Sequenced: PBMCs. The CDR3 region has the DNA TGTGCCAGCAGCTCAGGGGTTTTAGGATCACCCCTCCACTTT. It yields the protein CASSSGVLGSPLHF.